The source of this T cell receptor (beta chain) is a study of blood T cell repertoires in COVID-19 (dated by TCRdb to 2018 to 2020). In the study overall: The collaborator samples originated in the United States, Italy and Spain and spanned the acute and convalescent phases of COVID-19. Sample metadata almost always included a de-identified subject ID, COVID-19 status, age in years and sex. Where available, HLA class I and class II types were obtained from metadata supplied by the sample provider rather than from assay-based typing. The prospective study material was composed of cDNA or gDNA derived from T cells, B-cell-depleted T cells, or PBMCs. The samples were drawn from two sources: the first 160 participants of the ongoing ImmuneRACE study, and 1,254 subjects contributed by 6 global collaborators. A freely available public database, intended as a resource for researchers studying the immune response to SARS-CoV-2, is where the repertoires were released. Subjects who had been exposed to COVID-19, were actively infected with it, or had recovered from it provided the deeply sampled blood TCRbeta repertoires that made up the dataset. Study-wide findings and limitations: The quantity of clinical and demographic metadata differed by source and by participant and was supplied without curation.

On this clone: The antigen this receptor binds is unknown. No per-base quality is available; no much larger clone lies one base away.

A second Seattle source provided samples from volunteer blood donors who had recovered from COVID-19. Collaborating institutions collected whole blood in K2EDTA tubes following their own protocols. For TCRbeta analysis, collaborators shipped samples in one of three forms: frozen whole blood, isolated PBMCs, or DNA extracted from either of those sample types. TCRbeta CDR3 regions were amplified from genomic DNA using the immunoSEQ Assay, a bias-controlled multiplex PCR. The published analysis was carried out like this. Nucleated cell counts per sample were estimated from amplification of reference gene primers within the assay. To quantify the absolute abundance of each unique TCRbeta CDR3 rearrangement, sequence reads were collapsed and filtered. For each sample, productive Simpson clonality was calculated by taking the square root of Simpson's diversity index across productive rearrangements. What TCRdb holds here is the immuneACCESS table cut down to in-frame rearrangements. Part of the clones is not present; checked against another copy, under half of the missing clones reflect an unresolved V gene, and the others are unexplained. The D gene and trimming were derived from the DNA, and the V and J assignments and clone size from that table. Counted in this sample were about 220,000 clones; 65% to 85% of them appeared once. Roughly 3% of the sample is in the top ten clones.

CDR1 and CDR2, looked up from the germline V gene (reference sequence), are LGHDT and YNNKEL. After removal of 5 bases from V and 4 bases from J, the junction retains 6 bases not matched to a gene. The CDR3 covers 15 residues, taking in both the cysteine and the phenylalanine. Just the 45-base CDR3 DNA is kept, in frame starting at base 1. This sequence was found in a woman aged 25 to 39 who had recovered from COVID-19. What was sequenced was peripheral blood. Recombination linked TRBV3-1 (or the pseudogene TRBV3-2) to TRBJ2-1; 9 of the junction bases match TRBD2. The DNA sequence is TGTGCCAGCAGCGAGACTAGCGGAGAGTACAATGAGCAGTTCTTC. It encodes CASSETSGEYNEQFF.